This T cell receptor beta chain was found in a study of human T cells and chemical hapten exposure. Across the whole study: Enrolled patients were predominantly female and had alopecia areata, totalis or universalis. The study, taken as a whole, reports: Controls formed significantly fewer large CDR3 similarity clusters than expanded TCRs did.

This clonotype was observed a handful of times. Its antigen remains unknown. An end of the junction differs from the germline gene, which may be a read error. The CDR3 has 9 amino acids. Per germline, CDR1 WNHNN and CDR2 SYGVQD (reference sequence). Time point denoted: patch test 2, 6 weeks after DPC sensitization. Treatment: therapeutic diphenylcyclopropenone sensitization with weekly scalp DPC. It was unfractionated whole blood from which total RNA was extracted. TCRdb used MiXCR to reprocess the RACE reads, holding one entry per CDR3 protein. The table has 80,000 to 100,000 distinct CDR3 sequences, roughly 10% seen once.

The chain joins TRBV10-1 to TRBJ1-1, with D uncertain. The origin of this receptor is a woman in her forties or fifties with alopecia areata. Some clones in this sample may be carry-over from other donors' samples. The starting material was whole blood, obtained in connection with sensitization to the hapten diphenylcyclopropenone (DPC). Here the CDR3 reads CASSERQLF. The CDR3 DNA reads TGCGCCAGCAGTGAAAGGCAACTATTT.